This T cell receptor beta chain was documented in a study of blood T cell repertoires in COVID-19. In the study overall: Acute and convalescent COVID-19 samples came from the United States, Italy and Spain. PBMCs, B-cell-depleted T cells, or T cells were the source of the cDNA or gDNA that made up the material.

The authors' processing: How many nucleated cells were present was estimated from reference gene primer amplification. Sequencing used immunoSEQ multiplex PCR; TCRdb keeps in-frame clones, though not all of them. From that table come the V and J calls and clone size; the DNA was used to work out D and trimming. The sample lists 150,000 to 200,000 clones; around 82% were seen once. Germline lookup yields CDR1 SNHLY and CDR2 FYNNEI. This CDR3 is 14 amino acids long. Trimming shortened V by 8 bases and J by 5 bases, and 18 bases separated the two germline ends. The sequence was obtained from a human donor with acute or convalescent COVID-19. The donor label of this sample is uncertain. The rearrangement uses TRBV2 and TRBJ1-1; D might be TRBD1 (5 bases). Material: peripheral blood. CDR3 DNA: TGTGCCAGCGGGCGGGAGCAGGGTGGGACTGAAGCTTTCTTT. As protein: CASGREQGGTEAFF. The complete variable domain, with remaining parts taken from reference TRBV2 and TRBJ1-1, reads EPEVTQTPSHQVTQMGQEVILRCVPISNHLYFYWYRQILGQKVEFLVSFYNNEISEKSEIFDDQFSVERPDGSNFTLKIRSTKLEDSAMYFCASGREQGGTEAFFGQGTRLTVV.